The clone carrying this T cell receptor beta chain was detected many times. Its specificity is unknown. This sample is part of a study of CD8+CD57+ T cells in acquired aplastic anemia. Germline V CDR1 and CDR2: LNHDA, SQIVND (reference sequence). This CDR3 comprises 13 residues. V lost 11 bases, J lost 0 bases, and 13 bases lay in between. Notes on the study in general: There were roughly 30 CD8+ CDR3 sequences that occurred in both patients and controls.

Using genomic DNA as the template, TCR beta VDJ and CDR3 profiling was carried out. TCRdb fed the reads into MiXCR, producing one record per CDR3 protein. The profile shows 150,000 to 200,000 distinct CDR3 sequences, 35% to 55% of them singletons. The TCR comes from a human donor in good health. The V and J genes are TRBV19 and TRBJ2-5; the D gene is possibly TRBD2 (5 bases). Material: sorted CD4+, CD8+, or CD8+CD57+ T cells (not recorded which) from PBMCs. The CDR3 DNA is TGTGCCTGCGGGCCTCTCAACCAAGAGACCCAGTACTTC. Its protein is CACGPLNQETQYF.